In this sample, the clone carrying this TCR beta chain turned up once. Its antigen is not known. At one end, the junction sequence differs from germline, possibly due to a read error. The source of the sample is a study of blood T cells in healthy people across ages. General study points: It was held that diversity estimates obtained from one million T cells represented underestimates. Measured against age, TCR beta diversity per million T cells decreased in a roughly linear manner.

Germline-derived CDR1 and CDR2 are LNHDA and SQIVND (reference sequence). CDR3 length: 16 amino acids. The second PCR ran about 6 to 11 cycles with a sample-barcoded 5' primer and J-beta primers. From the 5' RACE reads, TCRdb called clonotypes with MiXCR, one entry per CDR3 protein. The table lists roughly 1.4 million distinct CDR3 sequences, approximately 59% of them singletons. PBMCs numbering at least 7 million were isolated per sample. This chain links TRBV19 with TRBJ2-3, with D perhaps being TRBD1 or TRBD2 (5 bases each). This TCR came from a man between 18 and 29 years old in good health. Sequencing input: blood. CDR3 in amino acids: CASSIGGAGSTDTQYF. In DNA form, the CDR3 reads TGTGCCAGTAGTATAGGTGGGGCGGGCAGCACGGATACGCAGTATTTT.